A single sample gave rise to the 24 T cell receptor beta chains below, sequenced in a study of shared clonotypes between healthy human individuals. Clones were sequenced by immunoSEQ multiplex PCR, and TCRdb holds only the in-frame ones, with some missing. The table shows about 580,000 clones, with about 98% occurring only once. CD45RO negativity and positive selection for CCR7 defined naive CD8 cells, a population that excluded terminally differentiated effector memory CD45RA+ cells. The source material was naive CD8+ T cells sorted from blood. Receptor source: a man aged 25 to 40 in good health.

The J gene is TRBJ2-1, the V gene TRBV10-1; maybe TRBD1 (6 bases). This CDR3 comprises 17 residues. CDR1 and CDR2 (germline): WNHNN, SYGVQD (reference sequence). V lost 6 bases, J lost 5 bases, and 23 bases lay in between. The CDR3 loop reads CASRPGTLKAYHNEQFF. The DNA of the CDR3 is TGCGCCAGCAGGCCCGGGACACTAAAAGCCTACCACAATGAGCAGTTCTTC.

Notes on this clone: Within the sample, other DNA sequences also encode this same CDR3. The chain employs TRBV9 and TRBJ2-3, with 11 positions matching TRBD2. This CDR3 comprises 16 residues. Germline trimming cut 4 bases from V and 2 bases from J; bases unmatched to any gene: 6. CDR1 SGDLS and CDR2 YYNGEE come from the germline V gene. DNA for the CDR3: TGTGCCAGCAGCCCCCGACTAGCGGGATCCACAGATACGCAGTATTTT. This gives the protein CASSPRLAGSTDTQYF.

The chain links TRBV5-1 to TRBJ2-3, with D possibly being TRBD2 (6 bases). The CDR3 has 17 residues. From germline, CDR1 is SGHRS and CDR2 YFSETQ. Between the trimmed V and J ends, which lost 0 bases and 1 base, there was a span of 15 bases. The CDR3 region has the DNA TGCGCCAGCAGCTTGGGAATAGCGGCAATAGGCACAGATACGCAGTATTTT. Translated: CASSLGIAAIGTDTQYF.

This clone was counted a single time. This chain links TRBV6-6 with TRBJ2-5; D is possibly TRBD1 (6 bases). The germline gives CDR1 MNHNY, CDR2 SVGAGI (reference sequence). V lost 5 bases to trimming and J lost 4 bases, with 14 bases between them. CDR3 size: 14 residues. As DNA, the CDR3 is TGTGCCAGCAGTCCATACACAGGGCCAGAGACCCAGTACTTC. Its protein is CASSPYTGPETQYF.

V gene TRBV27 combines with J gene TRBJ2-7; 8 bases match TRBD2. This CDR3 has 15 amino acids. V lost 5 bases and J lost 2; bases outside the gene matches: 8. Germline CDR1 and CDR2: MNHEY and SMNVEV (reference sequence). The DNA for the CDR3 is TGTGCCAGCAGTAACGGGGGGGCCCTTACCTACGAGCAGTACTTC. Protein: CASSNGGALTYEQYF.

This CDR3 is CASSHGATPHEQYF. The CDR3, as DNA: TGTGCCAGCAGCCATGGGGCTACCCCTCACGAGCAGTACTTC. The chain uses TRBV14 and TRBJ2-7, with D possibly TRBD1 on 5 matching bases. The CDR3 covers 14 residues. Per germline, CDR1 SGHDN and CDR2 FVKESK. V was shortened by 3 bases and J by 5 bases, with 14 bases between the two germline ends.

This rearrangement joins TRBV7-2 to TRBJ1-2, with D hard to call. CDR1 SGHTA and CDR2 FQGNSA come from the germline V gene. Trimming left V 1 base short and J 0 bases short, with 6 bases between. The CDR3 spans 14 residues. The CDR3 DNA is TGTGCCAGCAGCTTAGATGGCTCTAACTATGGCTACACCTTC. Protein sequence: CASSLDGSNYGYTF.

The chain combines TRBV15 with TRBJ1-3, with D uncertain. This CDR3 spans 15 amino acids. Trimming stripped 0 bases from V and 2 bases from J, with 8 bases between. Looked up from germline, CDR1 is LNHNV and CDR2 is YYDKDF (reference sequence). CDR3 nucleotides: TGTGCCACCAGCAGAGATCGAGGGACTGGAAACACCATATATTTT. This sequence encodes CATSRDRGTGNTIYF.

This clone was recorded only once. The chain links TRBV7-9 to TRBJ2-7, with D maybe TRBD1 (5 bases). Per germline, CDR1 SEHNR and CDR2 FQNEAQ (reference sequence). This CDR3 has 16 amino acids. V shed 4 bases and J shed 6 bases, with 22 bases lying between them. The CDR3 region has the DNA TGTGCCAGCAGCTCCTCGCTCAGGGTTTATTTTGGCGAGCAGTACTTC. It specifies CASSSSLRVYFGEQYF. The full variable domain, in which reference TRBV7-9 and TRBJ2-7 provide the parts outside the CDR3, is DTGVSQNPRHKITKRGQNVTFRCDPISEHNRLYWYRQTLGQGPEFLTYFQNEAQLEKSRLLSDRFSAERPKGSFSTLEIQRTEQGDSAMYLCASSSSLRVYFGEQYFGPGTRLTVT.

This rearrangement joins TRBV27 to TRBJ2-7, with 9 bases matching TRBD2. CDR1 is MNHEY, CDR2 SMNVEV, per germline (reference sequence). The CDR3 consists of 14 residues. The V and J ends lost 6 bases and 3 bases, in that order; junction bases with no gene match: 6. The CDR3 bases are TGTGCCAGCAGGTCGGGACTAGCCCACTACGAGCAGTACTTC. Protein product: CASRSGLAHYEQYF.

The chain employs TRBV7-8 and TRBJ2-7, with a tentative D call TRBD2 (6 bases). There are 14 residues in the CDR3. V lost 2 bases and J 4 bases, leaving 12 bases between the germline ends. Germline loops: CDR1 SGHVS, CDR2 FQNEAQ. The CDR3 sequence: CASSLLEGRYEQYF. The DNA for the CDR3 is TGTGCCAGCAGCTTATTGGAGGGCCGTTACGAGCAGTACTTC. Complete variable domain (other parts from reference TRBV7-8 and TRBJ2-7): GAGVSQSPRYKVAKRGQDVALRCDPISGHVSLFWYQQALGQGPEFLTYFQNEAQLDKSGLPSDRFFAERPEGSVSTLKIQRTQQEDSAVYLCASSLLEGRYEQYFGPGTRLTVT.

The V call is TRBV16, the J call TRBJ2-7, with D possibly TRBD2 on 5 matching bases. Deletions cut 0 bases from V and 3 bases from J, with 9 bases between. The CDR3 sequence is 14 residues long. In germline, CDR1 is KGHSY, CDR2 FQNENV. CDR3 bases: TGTGCCAGCAGCCAATCTCCGGGAAGCTACGAGCAGTACTTC. Translated: CASSQSPGSYEQYF.

The chain combines TRBV27 with TRBJ2-7; D call uncertain. The ends were cut back, 5 bases at V and 2 bases at J, with 7 bases in the middle. The CDR3 totals 12 residues. Per germline, CDR1 MNHEY and CDR2 SMNVEV (reference sequence). CDR3 sequence: CASSPHPYEQYF. The CDR3 DNA reads as TGTGCCAGCAGTCCACACCCCTACGAGCAGTACTTC.

The chain is built from TRBV28 and TRBJ2-1; TRBD2 matches at 8 bases. This CDR3 has 15 residues. Germline-derived CDR1 and CDR2 are MDHEN and SYDVKM. Losses at the gene ends were 6 bases for V and 0 bases for J; bases not matched to a gene: 4. The CDR3: CASRTSGSSYNEQFF. DNA of the CDR3: TGTGCCAGCAGAACTAGCGGAAGCTCCTACAATGAGCAGTTCTTC.

This chain connects TRBV19 to TRBJ2-7, with D perhaps TRBD1 or TRBD2 (5 bases each). Trimming pared 7 bases from V and 0 bases from J, leaving 13 bases between. The V gene's germline CDR1 is LNHDA and CDR2 SQIVND (reference sequence). The CDR3 consists of 14 residues. In DNA, the CDR3 is TGTGCCAGTAAAGGGACCTGGGGCTCCTACGAGCAGTACTTC. Amino acids: CASKGTWGSYEQYF.

V gene TRBV7-9 combines with J gene TRBJ2-3; perhaps TRBD1 as D (5 bases). Looked up from germline, CDR1 is SEHNR and CDR2 is FQNEAQ (reference sequence). This CDR3 is built from 15 residues. The V end lost 5 bases, the J end lost 2 bases, and 14 bases lay between the germline ends. The DNA for the CDR3 is TGTGCCAGCAGCGTATCAGGGTTCTCCACAGATACGCAGTATTTT. This gives the protein CASSVSGFSTDTQYF.

As concerns this clone: The sample contains more than one DNA sequence encoding this CDR3. The CDR3 nucleotides read TGTGCCAGCAGCTCAGCCTACAATGAGCAGTTCTTC. The encoded protein is CASSSAYNEQFF. This sequence joins TRBV7-9 and TRBJ2-1; no definite D call. Germline CDR1 is SEHNR and CDR2 is FQNEAQ (reference sequence). CDR3 length: 12 residues. V dropped 4 bases and J dropped 2 bases, with 3 bases sitting between them.

The rearrangement joins TRBV6-5 to TRBJ2-7; 13 bases map to TRBD2. V trimming: 6 bases; J trimming: 6 bases; junction bases outside the gene matches: 5. Germline CDR1 and CDR2: MNHEY and SVGAGI. The CDR3 has 14 amino acids. The CDR3 DNA sequence: TGTGCCAGCAGAACCGGGACTAGCGGGACCGAGCAGTACTTC. Protein sequence: CASRTGTSGTEQYF.

The chain employs TRBV5-6 and TRBJ1-5; 9 bases are shared with TRBD1. The trim removed 4 bases at V and 7 bases at J, leaving 6 bases unmatched. Per germline, CDR1 SGHDT and CDR2 YYEEEE. The CDR3 loop spans 14 amino acids. The chain's CDR3 is CASSLGQGKQPQHF. DNA of the CDR3: TGTGCCAGCAGCCTCGGACAGGGGAAACAGCCCCAGCATTTT.

The chain has TRBV7-9 and TRBJ2-1; D remains unclear. There are 16 residues in the CDR3. Germline V gene data show CDR1 as SEHNR and CDR2 as FQNEAQ (reference sequence). V shed 0 bases and J shed 8 bases, with 17 bases lying between them. CDR3 bases: TGTGCCAGCAGCTTAGCAGGTTTGGGCCGATCTCATGAGCAGTTCTTC. Its translation: CASSLAGLGRSHEQFF.

This clone came up a few times. The CDR3 DNA reads TGTGCCAGCAGTGGGGGGACTAGTTCCTACAATGAGCAGTTCTTC. Protein sequence: CASSGGTSSYNEQFF. This chain joins TRBV2 and TRBJ2-1, with 8 positions matching TRBD2. Per the germline V gene, CDR1 is SNHLY and CDR2 is FYNNEI. The CDR3 spans 15 residues. The V gene end was trimmed by 4 bases and the J gene end by 1 base; junction bases not matched to a gene: 3.

This chain joins TRBV6-5 and TRBJ1-2, with D possibly TRBD1 on 5 matching bases. The CDR3 is made up of 16 amino acids. CDR1 and CDR2 (germline): MNHEY, SVGAGI. V lost 0 bases to trimming and J lost 4 bases, with 15 bases between them. CDR3 residues: CASSYSGTRESYGYTF. The CDR3 coding sequence is TGTGCCAGCAGTTACTCGGGAACCAGGGAGTCCTATGGCTACACCTTC.

The chain links TRBV28 to TRBJ2-7; D unresolved. Per the germline V gene, CDR1 is MDHEN and CDR2 is SYDVKM. Trimming pared 3 bases from V and 6 bases from J, leaving 12 bases between. The CDR3 extends over 13 amino acids. The CDR3 nucleotides read TGTGCCAGCAGTTTCCGGGTATTGGGCGAGCAGTACTTC. Amino acids: CASSFRVLGEQYF.

The CDR3 here is CASSQLGRLAGVKNIQYF. CDR3 in DNA: TGCGCCAGCAGTCAACTAGGACGACTAGCGGGAGTCAAAAACATTCAGTACTTC. The chain carries TRBV23-1 and TRBJ2-4, with 12 bases matching TRBD2. TRBV23-1 is identified as an open reading frame with a role that is uncertain. V trimming: 2 bases; J trimming: 3 bases; junction bases outside the gene matches: 8. The CDR3 is made up of 18 amino acids.